This entry is about one T cell receptor beta chain. Its matching antigen is unknown. The table came from immunoSEQ multiplex PCR; TCRdb's copy has only in-frame clones and leaves some out. The sample includes tens of thousands of clones, around 75% of them seen just once. The sample is drawn from a study of vaccination effects on CD4 cells after COVID-19. Study-wide background: The cohort was immunized with two doses of either the BNT162b2 or mRNA-1273 vaccine. Overall study results and limits: Newly vaccine-induced clones made up most of the convalescents' post-vaccine spike-reactive clones.

ViraFEST assay sequencing came after antigen-specific CD4+ T cells were expanded with viral peptide pools. Following a roughly 11-day culture, CD4+ T cells were purified. This person caught SARS-CoV-2 sometime from March to December 2020, and PCR testing confirmed the infection. Specimen: CD4+ T cells from PBMCs cultured with a peptide pool, collected before COVID-19 vaccination. The receptor's source is a human donor who had a prior SARS-CoV-2 infection.

CDR3 bases: TGTGCCACCAGCGGGAGTTCTCATGAGCAGTTCTTC. Residues: CATSGSSHEQFF. This sequence joins TRBV24-1 and TRBJ2-1; D may be TRBD2 (6 bases). V lost 7 bases and J 8 bases, leaving 11 bases between the germline ends. The V gene's germline CDR1 is KGHDR and CDR2 SFDVKD. The CDR3 length is 12 residues.